This TCR beta chain was retrieved from a study of CD4 T cells in relation to SARS-CoV-2 and coronaviruses. Unexposed donor CD4+ T cells date from 2011-2018, before the COVID-19 pandemic. Regarding the study as a whole: Roughly 65% of donors had memory CD4+ clonotypes crossrecognizing SARS-CoV-2 and common cold coronavirus spike.

With regard to this clone: The target antigen is unknown.

Profiling relied on immunoSEQ multiplex PCR, and the TCRdb table lists in-frame clones only, not all of them. The sample has about 65,000 clones, about 89% seen once. The sample comprised memory CD4+ T cells from PBMCs. The receptor was derived from a human donor in good health.

The CDR3 sequence is CASSLDLSRISSYEQYF. The CDR3 DNA follows: TGTGCCAGCAGCTTAGATCTTTCCCGAATTTCCTCCTACGAGCAGTACTTC. The chain couples TRBV11-2 to TRBJ2-7, with D unclear. The CDR3 is made up of 17 amino acids. Trimming stripped 0 bases from V and 0 bases from J, with 15 bases between. Germline V gives CDR1 SGHAT, CDR2 FQNNGV.